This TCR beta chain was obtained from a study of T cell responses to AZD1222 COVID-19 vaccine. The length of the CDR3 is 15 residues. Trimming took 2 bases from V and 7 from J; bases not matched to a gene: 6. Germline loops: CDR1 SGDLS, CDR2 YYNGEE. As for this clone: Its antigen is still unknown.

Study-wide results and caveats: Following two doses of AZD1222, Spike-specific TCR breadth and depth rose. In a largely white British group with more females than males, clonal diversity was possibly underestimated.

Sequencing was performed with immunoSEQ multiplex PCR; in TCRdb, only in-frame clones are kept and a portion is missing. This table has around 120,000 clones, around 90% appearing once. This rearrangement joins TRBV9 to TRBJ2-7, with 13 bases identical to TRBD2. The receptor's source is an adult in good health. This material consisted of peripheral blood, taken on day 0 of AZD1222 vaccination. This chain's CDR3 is CASSVSGTSGVEQYF. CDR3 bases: TGTGCCAGCAGCGTTTCCGGGACTAGCGGGGTAGAGCAGTACTTC.